This T cell receptor (beta chain) was obtained from a study of T cell clonotyping in hematopoietic cell transplantation. The study's findings and limits: After transplant, recipient diversity fell while pathologically expanded clonotypes grew through day 180. At the given depth, recipient repertoires were over 95% de novo clonotypes.

Libraries were prepared by immunoSEQ multiplex PCR; TCRdb keeps only in-frame clonotypes and omits some of them. The data contain approximately 2,000 clones, 92% of them seen just once; the ten biggest clones take up around 12%. With respect to this clone: Its antigen is unknown.

The source is a female patient in her fifties or sixties who had an allogeneic stem cell transplant from a related donor, so the T cells may come from the graft donor. Some clones in this sample may be carry-over from other donors' samples. Specimen: peripheral blood mononuclear cells, collected 30 days after allogeneic stem cell transplant.

The CDR3 sequence is CASSSANSPLHF. CDR3 bases: TGTGCCAGCAGCAGCGCCAATTCACCCCTCCACTTT. The J gene is TRBJ1-6, the V gene TRBV27; no clear D. The V end lost 6 bases, the J end lost 7 bases, and 7 bases lay between the germline ends. Germline V gene lookup returns CDR1 MNHEY and CDR2 SMNVEV (reference sequence). The CDR3 loop spans 12 amino acids.